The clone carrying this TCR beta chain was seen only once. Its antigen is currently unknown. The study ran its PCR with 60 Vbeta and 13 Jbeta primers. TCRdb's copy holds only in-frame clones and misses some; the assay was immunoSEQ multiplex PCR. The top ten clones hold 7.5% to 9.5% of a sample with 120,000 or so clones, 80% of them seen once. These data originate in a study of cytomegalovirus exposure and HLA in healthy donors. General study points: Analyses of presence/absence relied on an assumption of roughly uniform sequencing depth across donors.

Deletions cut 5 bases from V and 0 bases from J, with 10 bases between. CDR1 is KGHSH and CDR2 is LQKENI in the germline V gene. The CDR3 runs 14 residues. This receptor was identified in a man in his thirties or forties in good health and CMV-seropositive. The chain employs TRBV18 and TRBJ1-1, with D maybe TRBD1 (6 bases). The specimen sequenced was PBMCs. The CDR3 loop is CASSIGQLNTEAFF. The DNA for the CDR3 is TGTGCCAGCTCAATAGGACAGTTGAACACTGAAGCTTTCTTT. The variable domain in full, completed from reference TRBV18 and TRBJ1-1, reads NAGVMQNPRHLVRRRGQEARLRCSPMKGHSHVYWYRQLPEEGLKFMVYLQKENIIDESGMPKERFSAEFPKEGPSILRIQQVVRGDSAAYFCASSIGQLNTEAFFGQGTRLTVV.